These T cell receptor beta chains were read from a single sample in a study of cytomegalovirus exposure and HLA in healthy donors. Sequencing used immunoSEQ multiplex PCR; TCRdb keeps in-frame clones, though not all of them. The sample includes 130,000 or so clones, roughly 91% of them seen just once. Sequencing used PBMCs. These receptors were collected from a man between 25 and 39 years old in good health and CMV-seronegative. CDR3s include the opening cysteine and the closing phenylalanine or tryptophan. Each record gives: V gene, clone size, D gene, CDR3 length, J gene, CDR3 protein, CDR3 DNA. A D gene is named only where the DNA matches it firmly. A row's size may be missing; if present it is once, few, many or a size class.

v_call: TRBV28
clone_size: -
d_call: TRBD1
cdr3_length: 16
j_call: TRBJ2-7
cdr3_aa: CASGSSGTGSRDEQYF
cdr3_nt: TGTGCCAGCGGGTCTTCCGGGACAGGGTCCCGGGACGAGCAGTACTTC

v_call: TRBV6-5
clone_size: -
d_call: -
cdr3_length: 15
j_call: TRBJ1-6
cdr3_aa: CASSYQGRSNSPLHF
cdr3_nt: TGTGCCAGCAGTTATCAGGGAAGGAGTAATTCACCCCTCCACTTT

v_call: TRBV19
clone_size: -
d_call: TRBD1
cdr3_length: 14
j_call: TRBJ2-7
cdr3_aa: CASTPRQGAYEQYF
cdr3_nt: TGTGCCAGTACCCCCCGGCAGGGGGCGTACGAGCAGTACTTC

v_call: TRBV6-5
clone_size: -
d_call: TRBD1
cdr3_length: 13
j_call: TRBJ2-5
cdr3_aa: CASRQQGRETQYF
cdr3_nt: TGTGCCAGCAGACAACAGGGGCGGGAGACCCAGTACTTC

v_call: TRBV10-3
clone_size: -
d_call: -
cdr3_length: 16
j_call: TRBJ1-5
cdr3_aa: CAISEGVAFANQPQHF
cdr3_nt: TGTGCCATCAGTGAAGGGGTTGCGTTTGCGAATCAGCCCCAGCATTTT

v_call: TRBV28
clone_size: few
d_call: -
cdr3_length: 15
j_call: TRBJ2-7
cdr3_aa: CASSARTDPSYEQYF
cdr3_nt: TGTGCCAGCAGTGCTAGGACAGACCCCAGCTACGAGCAGTACTTC

v_call: TRBV11-2
clone_size: -
d_call: -
cdr3_length: 14
j_call: TRBJ1-1
cdr3_aa: CASSNRAMNTEAFF
cdr3_nt: TGTGCCAGCAGCAATAGAGCCATGAACACTGAAGCTTTCTTT

v_call: TRBV5-1
clone_size: -
d_call: TRBD1
cdr3_length: 14
j_call: TRBJ2-3
cdr3_aa: CASSFTGGTDTQYF
cdr3_nt: TGCGCCAGCAGCTTTACAGGGGGGACAGATACGCAGTATTTT

v_call: TRBV11-3
clone_size: -
d_call: -
cdr3_length: 14
j_call: TRBJ2-7
cdr3_aa: CASSLGGGSYEQYF
cdr3_nt: TGTGCCAGCAGCTTAGGAGGGGGCTCCTACGAGCAGTACTTC

v_call: TRBV5-4
clone_size: -
d_call: TRBD1
cdr3_length: 15
j_call: TRBJ2-7
cdr3_aa: CASSLEGTGGYEQYF
cdr3_nt: TGTGCCAGCAGCTTGGAGGGGACAGGGGGTTACGAGCAGTACTTC

v_call: TRBV19
clone_size: -
d_call: TRBD1
cdr3_length: 16
j_call: TRBJ1-5
cdr3_aa: CASSIRLGQGNQPQHF
cdr3_nt: TGTGCCAGTAGTATCCGGCTGGGACAGGGCAATCAGCCCCAGCATTTT

v_call: TRBV7-8
clone_size: -
d_call: TRBD1
cdr3_length: 14
j_call: TRBJ2-1
cdr3_aa: CASSLAGTVNEQFF
cdr3_nt: TGTGCCAGCAGCTTAGCCGGGACAGTTAATGAGCAGTTCTTC

v_call: TRBV2
clone_size: -
d_call: -
cdr3_length: 12
j_call: TRBJ1-3
cdr3_aa: CASTQGGNTIYF
cdr3_nt: TGTGCCAGCACCCAGGGAGGAAACACCATATATTTT

v_call: TRBV7-6
clone_size: -
d_call: -
cdr3_length: 13
j_call: TRBJ1-2
cdr3_aa: CASSLGTNYGYTF
cdr3_nt: TGTGCCAGCAGCTTAGGGACAAACTATGGCTACACCTTC

v_call: TRBV4-3
clone_size: -
d_call: -
cdr3_length: 15
j_call: TRBJ2-7
cdr3_aa: CASSPQQGKVYEQYF
cdr3_nt: TGCGCCAGCAGCCCTCAGCAGGGAAAGGTCTACGAGCAGTACTTC

v_call: TRBV10-2
clone_size: -
d_call: TRBD1
cdr3_length: 17
j_call: TRBJ1-6
cdr3_aa: CASSLSGTGTYNSPLHF
cdr3_nt: TGCGCCAGCAGCCTTTCCGGGACAGGGACCTATAATTCACCCCTCCACTTT

v_call: TRBV2
clone_size: -
d_call: -
cdr3_length: 15
j_call: TRBJ1-4
cdr3_aa: CASSDTREGPEKLFF
cdr3_nt: TGTGCCAGCAGTGATACCCGGGAGGGGCCTGAAAAACTGTTTTTT

v_call: TRBV4-2
clone_size: -
d_call: -
cdr3_length: 15
j_call: TRBJ1-4
cdr3_aa: CASSQDIPVREKLFF
cdr3_nt: TGTGCCAGCAGCCAAGATATCCCCGTTCGGGAAAAACTGTTTTTT

v_call: TRBV9
clone_size: once
d_call: -
cdr3_length: 16
j_call: TRBJ1-3
cdr3_aa: CASSDWTFGSGNTIYF
cdr3_nt: TGTGCCAGCAGCGATTGGACTTTCGGCTCTGGAAACACCATATATTTT

v_call: TRBV29-1
clone_size: few
d_call: -
cdr3_length: 12
j_call: TRBJ1-5
cdr3_aa: CSASGVGQPQHF
cdr3_nt: TGCAGCGCGTCGGGGGTAGGGCAGCCCCAGCATTTT

v_call: TRBV6-4
clone_size: -
d_call: -
cdr3_length: 13
j_call: TRBJ1-5
cdr3_aa: CASSEMGGQPQHF
cdr3_nt: TGTGCCAGCAGTGAAATGGGGGGTCAGCCCCAGCATTTT

v_call: TRBV7-2
clone_size: -
d_call: -
cdr3_length: 12
j_call: TRBJ2-7
cdr3_aa: CASSFRAYEQYF
cdr3_nt: TGTGCCAGCAGCTTCCGGGCCTACGAGCAGTACTTC

v_call: TRBV9
clone_size: -
d_call: -
cdr3_length: 12
j_call: TRBJ1-5
cdr3_aa: CASSALGGPQHF
cdr3_nt: TGTGCCAGCAGCGCCCTAGGGGGTCCCCAGCATTTT

v_call: TRBV7-6
clone_size: once
d_call: TRBD1
cdr3_length: 16
j_call: TRBJ2-7
cdr3_aa: CASSLGWDRVSYEQYF
cdr3_nt: TGTGCCAGCAGCTTAGGTTGGGACAGGGTGTCCTACGAGCAGTACTTC

v_call: TRBV16
clone_size: -
d_call: TRBD1
cdr3_length: 16
j_call: TRBJ1-3
cdr3_aa: CASSHGTGESGNTIYF
cdr3_nt: TGTGCCAGCAGCCACGGGACAGGGGAATCGGGAAACACCATATATTTT

v_call: TRBV7-9
clone_size: -
d_call: TRBD1
cdr3_length: 14
j_call: TRBJ2-7
cdr3_aa: CASTIQGASYEQYF
cdr3_nt: TGTGCCAGCACCATACAGGGGGCCAGCTACGAGCAGTACTTC

v_call: TRBV7-2
clone_size: -
d_call: -
cdr3_length: 15
j_call: TRBJ1-5
cdr3_aa: CASSLASGRSQPQHF
cdr3_nt: TGTGCCAGCAGCTTAGCGTCAGGGAGGAGTCAGCCCCAGCATTTT

v_call: TRBV18
clone_size: -
d_call: TRBD2
cdr3_length: 18
j_call: TRBJ2-3
cdr3_aa: CASSPFLNKRGLTDTQYF
cdr3_nt: TGTGCCAGCTCACCATTTCTCAACAAGCGGGGCCTCACAGATACGCAGTATTTT

v_call: TRBV19
clone_size: -
d_call: -
cdr3_length: 15
j_call: TRBJ2-2
cdr3_aa: CASHALGANTGELFF
cdr3_nt: TGTGCCAGTCACGCTCTGGGAGCGAACACCGGGGAGCTGTTTTTT

v_call: TRBV29-1
clone_size: -
d_call: -
cdr3_length: 10
j_call: TRBJ1-1
cdr3_aa: CSVGAGEAFF
cdr3_nt: TGCAGCGTTGGGGCAGGGGAAGCTTTCTTT

v_call: TRBV7-2
clone_size: -
d_call: TRBD1
cdr3_length: 17
j_call: TRBJ2-5
cdr3_aa: CASSSFRGRSRGETQYF
cdr3_nt: TGTGCCAGCAGTTCTTTCAGGGGGCGGTCAAGGGGAGAGACCCAGTACTTC

v_call: TRBV9
clone_size: -
d_call: -
cdr3_length: 16
j_call: TRBJ1-2
cdr3_aa: CASSDPRDGANYGYTF
cdr3_nt: TGTGCCAGCAGCGACCCGCGGGACGGGGCTAACTATGGCTACACCTTC

v_call: TRBV27
clone_size: -
d_call: TRBD1
cdr3_length: 17
j_call: TRBJ1-4
cdr3_aa: CASSFRGGATGGEKLFF
cdr3_nt: TGTGCCAGCAGTTTCAGAGGGGGCGCCACGGGCGGCGAAAAACTGTTTTTT

v_call: TRBV7-2
clone_size: -
d_call: -
cdr3_length: 13
j_call: TRBJ1-2
cdr3_aa: CASSLGGGYGYTF
cdr3_nt: TGTGCCAGCAGCTTAGGCGGTGGCTATGGCTACACCTTC

v_call: TRBV6-1
clone_size: -
d_call: -
cdr3_length: 15
j_call: TRBJ1-5
cdr3_aa: CASIAGYYSNQPQHF
cdr3_nt: TGTGCCAGCATCGCAGGGTATTATAGCAATCAGCCCCAGCATTTT

v_call: TRBV19
clone_size: -
d_call: TRBD2
cdr3_length: 17
j_call: TRBJ2-4
cdr3_aa: CASSILAGGLAKNIQYF
cdr3_nt: TGTGCCAGTAGTATACTAGCGGGGGGCCTAGCCAAAAACATTCAGTACTTC

v_call: TRBV18
clone_size: -
d_call: -
cdr3_length: 13
j_call: TRBJ2-1
cdr3_aa: CASSPTLENEQFF
cdr3_nt: TGTGCCAGCTCACCCACCTTAGAGAATGAGCAGTTCTTC

v_call: TRBV5-6
clone_size: -
d_call: -
cdr3_length: 12
j_call: TRBJ2-7
cdr3_aa: CASSLDRYEQYF
cdr3_nt: TGTGCCAGCAGCTTGGACAGATACGAGCAGTACTTC

v_call: TRBV18
clone_size: -
d_call: TRBD1
cdr3_length: 14
j_call: TRBJ2-7
cdr3_aa: CASSPRDSAYEQYF
cdr3_nt: TGTGCCAGCTCACCCCGGGACAGCGCCTACGAGCAGTACTTC

v_call: TRBV4-2
clone_size: -
d_call: TRBD2
cdr3_length: 16
j_call: TRBJ2-3
cdr3_aa: CASSQAPSGTTDTQYF
cdr3_nt: TGTGCCAGCAGCCAAGCCCCTAGCGGAACCACAGATACGCAGTATTTT

v_call: TRBV5-6
clone_size: -
d_call: -
cdr3_length: 14
j_call: TRBJ2-5
cdr3_aa: CASSLGPRGETQYF
cdr3_nt: TGTGCCAGCAGCTTGGGACCGAGGGGGGAGACCCAGTACTTC

v_call: TRBV28
clone_size: once
d_call: -
cdr3_length: 12
j_call: TRBJ2-1
cdr3_aa: CASSYTYNEQFF
cdr3_nt: TGTGCCAGCAGTTATACCTACAATGAGCAGTTCTTC

v_call: TRBV28
clone_size: -
d_call: TRBD1
cdr3_length: 14
j_call: TRBJ1-5
cdr3_aa: CASSGQGESQPQHF
cdr3_nt: TGTGCCAGCAGCGGACAGGGGGAGAGTCAGCCCCAGCATTTT

v_call: TRBV11-2
clone_size: -
d_call: -
cdr3_length: 16
j_call: TRBJ1-1
cdr3_aa: CASSMGGGGTNTEAFF
cdr3_nt: TGTGCCAGCAGCATGGGGGGGGGAGGAACGAACACTGAAGCTTTCTTT

v_call: TRBV9
clone_size: once
d_call: -
cdr3_length: 12
j_call: TRBJ2-2
cdr3_aa: CASSSFTGELFF
cdr3_nt: TGTGCCAGCAGCTCCTTCACCGGGGAGCTGTTTTTT

v_call: TRBV6-5
clone_size: few
d_call: TRBD2
cdr3_length: 14
j_call: TRBJ2-5
cdr3_aa: CASKISGAQETQYF
cdr3_nt: TGTGCCAGCAAGATCAGCGGGGCACAAGAGACCCAGTACTTC

v_call: TRBV7-9
clone_size: few
d_call: TRBD1
cdr3_length: 14
j_call: TRBJ2-3
cdr3_aa: CASSSRDSSFRQYF
cdr3_nt: TGTGCCAGCAGCAGCCGGGACAGCTCGTTTAGGCAGTATTTT

v_call: TRBV4-1
clone_size: -
d_call: TRBD1
cdr3_length: 15
j_call: TRBJ1-1
cdr3_aa: CASSPEGQGRVGAFF
cdr3_nt: TGCGCCAGCAGCCCAGAGGGACAGGGGAGGGTCGGAGCTTTCTTT

v_call: TRBV9
clone_size: once
d_call: TRBD1
cdr3_length: 14
j_call: TRBJ2-7
cdr3_aa: CASSLTGTAYEQYF
cdr3_nt: TGTGCCAGCAGCTTAACCGGGACAGCCTACGAGCAGTACTTC

v_call: TRBV7-2
clone_size: -
d_call: -
cdr3_length: 14
j_call: TRBJ2-1
cdr3_aa: CASSLVGYGNEQFF
cdr3_nt: TGTGCCAGCAGCTTAGTAGGTTACGGGAATGAGCAGTTCTTC

v_call: TRBV7-6
clone_size: -
d_call: -
cdr3_length: 18
j_call: TRBJ1-6
cdr3_aa: CASSLVAPRGSYNSPLHF
cdr3_nt: TGTGCCAGCAGCTTAGTGGCGCCCCGAGGGTCCTATAATTCACCCCTCCACTTT

v_call: TRBV7-9
clone_size: -
d_call: TRBD2
cdr3_length: 16
j_call: TRBJ2-3
cdr3_aa: CASSLDSGGMWDTQYF
cdr3_nt: TGTGCCAGCAGCTTAGATAGCGGGGGTATGTGGGATACGCAGTATTTT

v_call: TRBV10-3
clone_size: -
d_call: -
cdr3_length: 14
j_call: TRBJ2-7
cdr3_aa: CAISPGTATYEQYF
cdr3_nt: TGTGCCATCAGTCCCGGGACTGCTACCTACGAGCAGTACTTC

v_call: TRBV4-1
clone_size: -
d_call: TRBD2
cdr3_length: 15
j_call: TRBJ2-1
cdr3_aa: CASSQGGGIYNEQFF
cdr3_nt: TGCGCCAGCAGCCAAGGGGGAGGGATCTACAATGAGCAGTTCTTC

v_call: TRBV7-8
clone_size: -
d_call: -
cdr3_length: 12
j_call: TRBJ1-1
cdr3_aa: CASSLGATEAFF
cdr3_nt: TGTGCCAGCAGCTTAGGGGCCACTGAAGCTTTCTTT

v_call: TRBV18
clone_size: -
d_call: -
cdr3_length: 15
j_call: TRBJ1-1
cdr3_aa: CASSPPILGETEAFF
cdr3_nt: TGTGCCAGCTCACCACCGATCCTCGGGGAGACTGAAGCTTTCTTT

v_call: TRBV4-3
clone_size: -
d_call: -
cdr3_length: 15
j_call: TRBJ2-7
cdr3_aa: CASSQDFRGAYEQYF
cdr3_nt: TGCGCCAGCAGCCAAGATTTCAGGGGGGCTTACGAGCAGTACTTC